This T cell receptor beta chain was identified in a study of blood T cell repertoires in COVID-19. Generated by immunoSEQ multiplex PCR, the TCRdb table keeps only in-frame clones and is missing some. This sample carries roughly 260,000 clones, under 90% of them seen once, and the ten largest clones take 3.6%. The TCR sequence derives from a woman aged 40 to 49 who had been exposed to COVID-19. The sample was PBMCs or T cells enriched from blood (not recorded which).

DNA of the CDR3: TGTGCCAGCAGCCCTGGGTTGGCGGCGAACTATGGCTACACCTTC. Protein sequence: CASSPGLAANYGYTF. The rearrangement uses TRBV11-2 and TRBJ1-2; no definite D call. This CDR3 is built from 15 residues. The V and J ends lost 5 bases and 2 bases respectively, with 15 bases between them. Germline CDR1 is SGHAT and CDR2 is FQNNGV.